The 22 T cell receptor beta chains below come from one sample, sequenced in a study of T cells in women clearing cervical HPV infection. Method: immunoSEQ multiplex PCR; TCRdb's copy keeps in-frame clones and lacks some. This table holds tens of thousands of clones. Sequencing was done on a sample of blood buffy coat. These receptors originate from a woman aged 18-70 years with a cervical HPV16 infection that either progressed to CIN3+ or cleared (not recorded which).

The sequenced CDR3 bases are TGTGCCAGCAGTGAGATAGACAGCAATCAGCCT. Protein product: CASSEIDSNQP. The full CDR3 is CASSEIDSNQPQYF. The J gene is TRBJ2-4, the V gene TRBV5-6; D is perhaps TRBD1 (5 bases). The CDR3 is cut off 3 residues early in the read; its end comes from the germline J gene. The CDR3 is 14 residues long. Germline CDR1 is SGHDT and CDR2 is YYEEEE.

A note on this clone: Sequencing ends 3 residues short of the CDR3 end; the germline J gene provides the rest. This sequence joins TRBV6-2 or TRBV6-3 and TRBJ2-3; D unresolved. From germline, CDR1 is MNHEY and CDR2 SVGEGT. The length of the CDR3 is 13 residues. The sequenced CDR3 bases are TGTGCCAGCAGTTCGACAAATTGGCAGCCG. Encoded protein: CASSSTNWQP. The complete CDR3 protein is CASSSTNWQPQYF.

This chain's CDR3 is CASSPRDRGYTGELFF. The CDR3 DNA, read in part, is TGCGCCAGCAGCCCGAGGGACAGGGGTTACACCGGGGAG. The J gene is TRBJ2-2, the V gene TRBV5-1, with 10 positions matching TRBD1. Read data end 3 residues before the CDR3 end; the end is taken from the germline J gene. Trimming removed 4 bases from V and 3 bases from J; junction bases left unmatched: 6. Germline V gene sequence: CDR1 SGHRS, CDR2 YFSETQ. The CDR3 totals 16 residues. The full variable domain, its missing parts supplied by reference TRBV5-1 and TRBJ2-2, is KAGVTQTPRYLIKTRGQQVTLSCSPISGHRSVSWYQQTPGQGLQFLFEYFSETQRNKGNFPGRFSGRQFSNSRSEMNVSTLELGDSALYLCASSPRDRGYTGELFFGEGSRLTVL.

In the case of this clone: Read coverage stops 3 residues before the CDR3 terminus; the germline J gene supplies the remainder. The chain has TRBV10-3 and TRBJ2-5; 10 nucleotides align to TRBD1. The V gene end was trimmed by 7 bases and the J gene end by 4 bases; junction bases not matched to a gene: 9. The CDR3 extends over 15 amino acids. Germline-derived CDR1 and CDR2 are ENHRY and SYGVKD. CDR3 sequence reads: CAIKRGDRGSETQYF. The part of the CDR3 DNA that was read is TGTGCCATCAAGCGAGGGGACAGGGGATCAGAGACC.

The CDR3 sequence: CASSGTRTRSSNEQFF. CDR3 bases read: TGCGCCAGCAGTGGTACACGGACTAGAAGTTCGAATGAG. This chain links TRBV10-1 with TRBJ2-1; TRBD2 agrees at 7 bases. The CDR3 extends 3 residues past the end of the read, so its final part is completed from the germline J gene. The CDR3 has 16 amino acids. CDR1 WNHNN and CDR2 SYGVQD come from the germline V gene (reference sequence). V trimming: 4 bases; J trimming: 7 bases; junction bases outside the gene matches: 13.

Comment on this clone: With the read ending 3 residues before the CDR3 end, the germline J gene is used to fill in that end. The chain couples TRBV20-1 to TRBJ1-6; 7 nucleotides line up with TRBD1. This CDR3 region has 12 residues. J was trimmed by 10 bases and V by 6 bases; bases with no gene match: 6. The V gene's germline CDR1 is DFQATT and CDR2 SNEGSKA (reference sequence). CDR3 residues: CSARTGLSPLHF. The CDR3 bases that were read are TGCAGTGCGAGGACAGGACTCTCACCC.

The CDR3 sequence is CASSYGQNYNEQFF. The DNA read from the CDR3 is TGTGCCAGCAGTTACGGGCAGAACTACAATGAG. The chain uses TRBV6-2 or TRBV6-3 and TRBJ2-1, with D hard to call. The CDR3 end lies 3 residues beyond the end of the read and is filled in from the germline J gene. This CDR3 is built from 14 residues. Germline assignment: CDR1 MNHEY and CDR2 SVGEGT. Trimming took 2 bases from V and 3 from J, leaving 8 bases between them.

Comments on this clone: The DNA ends 3 residues before the CDR3 does, and the rest of the CDR3 is filled in from the germline J gene. The chain employs TRBV7-9 and TRBJ1-1, with 7 bases matching TRBD1. V shed 5 bases and J 3 bases; nucleotides not matched to a gene: 9. CDR1 SEHNR and CDR2 FQNEAQ come from the germline V gene (reference sequence). The CDR3 length is 15 residues. CDR3 protein: CASSPKPGQYTEAFF. The DNA read from the CDR3 is TGTGCCAGCAGCCCCAAACCGGGACAGTACACTGAA.

Comments on this clone: The read ends 3 residues before the CDR3 terminus; that terminus is restored from the germline J gene. The chain recombines TRBV29-1 with TRBJ1-2, with TRBD1 matching 8 bases. The CDR3 is 13 amino acids. J was trimmed by 0 bases and V by 4 bases; bases with no gene match: 1. The germline CDR1 and CDR2 sequences are SQVTM and ANQGSEA. The CDR3 sequence: CSVGTGTNYGYTF. The CDR3 DNA, read in part, is TGCAGCGTTGGGACAGGGACTAACTATGGC.

As to this clone: With the read ending 3 residues before the CDR3 end, the germline J gene is used to fill in that end. The rearrangement uses TRBV20-1 and TRBJ2-1, with 10 bases aligning to TRBD2. Germline V lookup: CDR1 DFQATT, CDR2 SNEGSKA (reference sequence). This CDR3 is 15 amino acids long. With V trimmed by 2 bases and J by 4 bases, 5 bases remained unmatched. The sequenced part of the CDR3 DNA is TGCAGTGCTAGAAGGAGCGGGGGGGATTACAATGAG. Protein: CSARRSGGDYNE. The full CDR3 sequence reads CSARRSGGDYNEQFF.

Turning to this clone: The sequenced fragment ends 3 residues before the CDR3 boundary, so the rest is inferred from the germline J gene. The rearrangement uses TRBV18 and TRBJ1-1, with D uncertain. The CDR3 is made up of 12 amino acids. Germline-derived CDR1 and CDR2 are KGHSH and LQKENI. CDR3 sequence reads: CASSPSTDTAFF. The covered CDR3 bases are TGTGCCAGCTCACCAAGCACAGATACG.

On this clone: The read ends 3 residues early relative to the CDR3; the germline J gene fills the gap. The genes are TRBV5-6 and TRBJ2-2; maybe TRBD1 (5 bases). Germline loops: CDR1 SGHDT, CDR2 YYEEEE. CDR3 length: 13 amino acids. The covered CDR3 bases are TGTGCCAGCACCGTGGGGCAGAATTCACCG. Amino acids: CASTVGQNSP. The full CDR3 sequence reads CASTVGQNSPLFF.

Note on this clone: The read falls 3 residues short of the CDR3 end, and the missing part is taken from the germline J gene. The chain joins TRBV7-2 to TRBJ2-3; 7 nucleotides line up with TRBD2. This CDR3 has 12 residues. The junction had 4 bases not matched to a gene; V was cut back by 5 bases and J by 8 bases. Germline V gene sequence: CDR1 SGHTA, CDR2 FQGNSA. The CDR3 here is CASSLLAGTQYF. Partial CDR3 DNA: TGTGCCAGCAGCCTATTAGCGGGTACG.

Comments on this clone: The read falls 3 residues short of the CDR3 end, and the missing part is taken from the germline J gene. This chain uses TRBV2 with TRBJ1-1; 7 nucleotides agree with TRBD1. The CDR3 length is 14 residues. V dropped 11 bases and J dropped 6; count of bases not matched to a gene: 15. Germline values: CDR1 SNHLY, CDR2 FYNNEI. The sequenced part of the CDR3 DNA is TGTGCCGCGGGTAGGGACAGAGGTTGGCCTGAA. Protein: CAAGRDRGWPE. The full CDR3 protein is CAAGRDRGWPEAFF.

A remark on this clone: Read sequence stops 3 residues before the CDR3 end, and the germline J gene provides the missing end. This rearrangement joins TRBV7-2 to TRBJ1-4; D possibly corresponds to TRBD1 (5 bases). The CDR3 has 11 residues. Germline V gene sequence: CDR1 SGHTA, CDR2 FQGNSA. The CDR3 region is CASSSPGLLFF. The part of the CDR3 DNA that was read is TGTGCCAGCAGCTCTCCGGGACTA.

Remarks on this clone: The read ends 3 residues shy of where the CDR3 ends; the end is completed using the germline J gene. The chain has TRBV30 and TRBJ2-2, with 8 bases that match TRBD2. The V segment lost 6 bases and the J segment 5 bases; nucleotides outside the gene matches: 14. This CDR3 spans 16 amino acids. The V gene's germline CDR1 is GTSNPN and CDR2 SVGIG (reference sequence). CDR3 DNA, as far as it was read: TGTGCCTGTAGTCCTCCGGGAGGGCGGGGGACCGGGGAG. This encodes CACSPPGGRGTGE. The CDR3 as a whole reads CACSPPGGRGTGELFF.

Worth noting for this clone: The read ends 3 residues shy of where the CDR3 ends; the end is completed using the germline J gene. V gene TRBV5-5 combines with J gene TRBJ2-7; TRBD1 matches at 9 bases. The CDR3 extends over 15 amino acids. The ends lost 4 bases at V and 2 bases at J; junction bases unmatched: 7. In germline, CDR1 is SGHKS, CDR2 YYEKEE (reference sequence). CDR3 DNA, as far as it was read: TGTGCCAGCAGCGTCAGGGGACAGGGAACCTACGAG. Residues: CASSVRGQGTYE. The full CDR3 sequence reads CASSVRGQGTYEQYF.

In regard to this clone: The read ends 3 residues early relative to the CDR3; the germline J gene fills the gap. The chain couples TRBV5-1 to TRBJ2-2; no firm D call. CDR3 size: 15 residues. Germline-derived CDR1 and CDR2 are SGHRS and YFSETQ. The CDR3 here is CASSLDGATNEKLFF. The CDR3 DNA, read in part, is TGCGCCAGCAGCTTGGACGGAGCAACTAATGAAAAG.

CDR3 DNA (partial): TGTGCCAGTAAAAAGGCTTATGGC. Protein: CASKKAYG. The CDR3 in its entirety is CASKKAYGYTF. V is TRBV19 and J is TRBJ1-2; D is unresolved. The sequenced fragment ends 3 residues before the CDR3 boundary, so the rest is inferred from the germline J gene. The CDR3 consists of 11 residues. CDR1 is LNHDA, CDR2 SQIVND, per germline (reference sequence). Trimming shortened V by 7 bases and J by 5 bases, and 8 bases separated the two germline ends.

Points on this clone: With the read ending 3 residues before the CDR3 end, the germline J gene is used to fill in that end. The gene calls are TRBV19 and TRBJ1-2; TRBD1 matches at 7 bases. Germline CDR1 is LNHDA and CDR2 is SQIVND (reference sequence). CDR3 length: 14 residues. V gave up 7 bases and J gave up 1 base; unmatched junction bases: 6. The CDR3 loop reads CASKGQENNYGYTF. The sequenced part of the CDR3 DNA is TGTGCCAGTAAAGGACAGGAGAATAACTATGGC.

Turning to this clone: The CDR3 is cut off 3 residues early in the read; its end comes from the germline J gene. This chain uses TRBV18 with TRBJ2-3; TRBD2 aligns across 8 bases. Germline loops: CDR1 KGHSH, CDR2 LQKENI. The length of the CDR3 is 14 residues. Germline trimming cut 9 bases from V and 2 bases from J; bases unmatched to any gene: 7. CDR3 region: CASAEREFTDTQYF. The sequenced CDR3 bases are TGTGCCAGTGCGGAGCGGGAGTTCACAGATACG.

This clone registers medium-sized by frequency. Read sequence stops 3 residues before the CDR3 end, and the germline J gene provides the missing end. The V and J genes are TRBV7-3 and TRBJ1-5, with D possibly being TRBD1 (5 bases). Germline loops: CDR1 SGHTA, CDR2 FQGTGA. V lost 1 base and J lost 7, with 8 bases in between. This CDR3 region has 13 residues. The CDR3 here is CASSLNPGQPQHF. Incomplete CDR3 DNA: TGTGCCAGCAGCTTAAATCCAGGGCAGCCC. Full variable domain (remainder filled in from reference TRBV7-3 and TRBJ1-5): GAGVSQTPSNKVTEKGKYVELRCDPISGHTALYWYRQSLGQGPEFLIYFQGTGAADDSGLPNDRFFAVRPEGSVSTLKIQRTERGDSAVYLCASSLNPGQPQHFGDGTRLSIL.